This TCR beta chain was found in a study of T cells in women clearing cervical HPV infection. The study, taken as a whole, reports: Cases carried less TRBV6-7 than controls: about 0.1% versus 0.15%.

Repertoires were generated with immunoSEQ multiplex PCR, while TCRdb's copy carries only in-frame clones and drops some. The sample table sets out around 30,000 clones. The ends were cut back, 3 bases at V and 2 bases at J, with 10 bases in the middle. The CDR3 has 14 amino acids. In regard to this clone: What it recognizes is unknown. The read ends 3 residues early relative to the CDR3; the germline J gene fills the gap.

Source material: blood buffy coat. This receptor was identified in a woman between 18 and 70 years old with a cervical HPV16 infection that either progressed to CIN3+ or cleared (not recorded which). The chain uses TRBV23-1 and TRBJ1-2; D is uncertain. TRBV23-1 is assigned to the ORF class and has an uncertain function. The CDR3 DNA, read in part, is TGCGCCAGCAGTCACCCAGGAACAAACTATGGC. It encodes CASSHPGTNYG. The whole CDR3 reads CASSHPGTNYGYTF.